This note documents a single T cell receptor (beta chain) sequence. The data derive from a study of blood T cell repertoires in COVID-19. Study context: Collection of acute and convalescent COVID-19 samples took place in the United States, Italy and Spain. In each case, the material was cDNA or gDNA derived from T cells, B-cell-depleted T cells, or PBMCs.

Authors' data handling: Reference gene primers were amplified, and this amplification served to estimate nucleated cell counts. Data came from immunoSEQ multiplex PCR; TCRdb stores just in-frame clones and leaves some out. V and J calls and clone size are as listed in that table; D and trimming were resolved from the DNA. This sample has about 100,000 clones; around 90% occur once, and the top ten carry 4.2%. This TCR came from a man aged 18 to 35 with acute or convalescent COVID-19. Sequencing was done on a sample of peripheral blood.

This chain's CDR3 is CASSSLGTGAGNTIYF. Here the CDR3 DNA reads TGCGCCAGCAGCTCTCTAGGGACAGGGGCTGGAAACACCATATATTTT. V usage is TRBV5-1 and J usage is TRBJ1-3; 10 nucleotides line up with TRBD1. CDR1 and CDR2 (germline): SGHRS, YFSETQ. Losses at the gene ends were 3 bases for V and 2 bases for J; bases not matched to a gene: 5. This CDR3 comprises 16 residues.